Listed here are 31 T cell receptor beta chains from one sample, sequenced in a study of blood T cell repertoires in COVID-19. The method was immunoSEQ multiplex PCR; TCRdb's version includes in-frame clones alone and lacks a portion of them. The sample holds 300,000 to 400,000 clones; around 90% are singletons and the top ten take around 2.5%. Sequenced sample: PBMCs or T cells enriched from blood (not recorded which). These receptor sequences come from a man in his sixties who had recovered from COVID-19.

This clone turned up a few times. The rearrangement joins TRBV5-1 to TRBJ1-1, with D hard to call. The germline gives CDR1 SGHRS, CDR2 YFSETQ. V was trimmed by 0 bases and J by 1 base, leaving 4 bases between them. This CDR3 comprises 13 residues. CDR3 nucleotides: TGCGCCAGCAGCTTGGCAGAGAACACTGAAGCTTTCTTT. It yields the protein CASSLAENTEAFF. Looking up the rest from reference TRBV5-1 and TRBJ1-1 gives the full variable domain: KAGVTQTPRYLIKTRGQQVTLSCSPISGHRSVSWYQQTPGQGLQFLFEYFSETQRNKGNFPGRFSGRQFSNSRSEMNVSTLELGDSALYLCASSLAENTEAFFGQGTRLTVV.

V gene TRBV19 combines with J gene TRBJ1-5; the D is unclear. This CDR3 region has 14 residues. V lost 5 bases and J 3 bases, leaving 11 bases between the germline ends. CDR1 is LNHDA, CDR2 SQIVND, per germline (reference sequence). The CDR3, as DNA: TGTGCCAGTAGTTCATGGAGGGCCAATCAGCCCCAGCATTTT. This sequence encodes CASSSWRANQPQHF. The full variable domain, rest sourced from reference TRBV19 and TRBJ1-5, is DGGITQSPKYLFRKEGQNVTLSCEQNLNHDAMYWYRQDPGQGLRLIYYSQIVNDFQKGDIAEGYSVSREKKESFPLTVTSAQKNPTAFYLCASSSWRANQPQHFGDGTRLSIL.

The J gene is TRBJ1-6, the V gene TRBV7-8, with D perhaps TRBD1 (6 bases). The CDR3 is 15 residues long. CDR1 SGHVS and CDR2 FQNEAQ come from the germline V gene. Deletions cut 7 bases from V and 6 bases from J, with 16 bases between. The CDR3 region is CASTRGGGGNSPLHF. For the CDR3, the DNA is TGTGCCAGCACCCGCGGGGGGGGCGGTAATTCACCCCTCCACTTT.

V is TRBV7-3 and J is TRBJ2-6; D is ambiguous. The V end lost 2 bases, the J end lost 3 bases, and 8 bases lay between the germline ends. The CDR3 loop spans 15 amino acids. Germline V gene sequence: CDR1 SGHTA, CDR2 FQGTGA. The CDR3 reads CASSLPGLGANVLTF. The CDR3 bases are TGTGCCAGCAGCTTACCGGGTCTTGGGGCCAACGTCCTGACTTTC.

In DNA, the CDR3 is TGTGCCAGCAGGACAGGGGGACGGTTGAGGCTCGCTGAAGCTTTCTTT. Translation gives CASRTGGRLRLAEAFF. The genes are TRBV7-2 and TRBJ1-1; 9 positions agree with TRBD1. The trim removed 6 bases at V and 6 bases at J, leaving 14 bases unmatched. CDR1 and CDR2 (germline): SGHTA, FQGNSA. This CDR3 has 16 amino acids.

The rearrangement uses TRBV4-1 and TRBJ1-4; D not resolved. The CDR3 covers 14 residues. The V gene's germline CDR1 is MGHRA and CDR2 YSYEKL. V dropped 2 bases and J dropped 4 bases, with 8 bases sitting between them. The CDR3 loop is CASSQSRFNEKLFF. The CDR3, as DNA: TGCGCCAGCAGCCAAAGCAGGTTTAATGAAAAACTGTTTTTT.

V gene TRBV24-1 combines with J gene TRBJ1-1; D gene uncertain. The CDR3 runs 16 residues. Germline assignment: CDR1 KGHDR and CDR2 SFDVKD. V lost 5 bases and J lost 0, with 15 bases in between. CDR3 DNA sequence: TGTGCCACCAGTGTCCGTCGGACTGCGATGAACACTGAAGCTTTCTTT. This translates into CATSVRRTAMNTEAFF.

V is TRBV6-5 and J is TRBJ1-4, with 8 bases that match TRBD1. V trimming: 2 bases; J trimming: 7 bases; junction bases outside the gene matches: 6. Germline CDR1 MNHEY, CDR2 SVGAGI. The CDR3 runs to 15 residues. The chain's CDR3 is CASSYQSGGGEKLFF. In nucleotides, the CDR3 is TGTGCCAGCAGTTACCAATCAGGGGGCGGTGAAAAACTGTTTTTT.

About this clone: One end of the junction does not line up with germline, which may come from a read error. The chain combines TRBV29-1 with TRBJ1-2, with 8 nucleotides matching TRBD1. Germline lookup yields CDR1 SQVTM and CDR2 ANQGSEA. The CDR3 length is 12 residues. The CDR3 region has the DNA TGCAGCGCTGAAAGGACAGGGTTTGGCTACACCTTC. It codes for CSAERTGFGYTF.

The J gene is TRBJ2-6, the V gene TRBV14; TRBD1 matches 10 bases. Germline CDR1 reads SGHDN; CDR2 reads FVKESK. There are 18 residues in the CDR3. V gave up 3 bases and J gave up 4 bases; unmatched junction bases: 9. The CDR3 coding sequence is TGTGCCAGCAGCCATAAGACAGGGGGCTTATCGGGGGCCAACGTCCTGACTTTC. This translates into CASSHKTGGLSGANVLTF.

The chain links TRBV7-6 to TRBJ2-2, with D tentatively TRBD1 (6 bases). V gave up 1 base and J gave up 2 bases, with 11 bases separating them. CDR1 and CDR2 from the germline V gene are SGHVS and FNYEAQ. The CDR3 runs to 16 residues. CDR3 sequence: CASSLGTVSNTGELFF. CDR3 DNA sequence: TGTGCCAGCAGCTTAGGGACAGTCTCAAACACCGGGGAGCTGTTTTTT.

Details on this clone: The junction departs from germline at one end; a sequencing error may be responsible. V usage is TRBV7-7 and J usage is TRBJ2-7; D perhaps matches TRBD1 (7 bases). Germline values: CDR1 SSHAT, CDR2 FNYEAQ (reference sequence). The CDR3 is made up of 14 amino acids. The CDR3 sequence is CASSLAEGAGEQYF. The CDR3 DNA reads TGTGCTAGCAGCTTAGCGGAGGGGGCGGGGGAGCAGTACTTC.

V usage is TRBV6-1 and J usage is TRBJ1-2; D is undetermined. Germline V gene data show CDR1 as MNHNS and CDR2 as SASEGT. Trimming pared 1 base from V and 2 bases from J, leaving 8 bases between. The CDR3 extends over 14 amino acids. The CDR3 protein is CASSEDGRNYGYTF. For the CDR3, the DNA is TGTGCCAGCAGTGAAGATGGCCGAAACTATGGCTACACCTTC.

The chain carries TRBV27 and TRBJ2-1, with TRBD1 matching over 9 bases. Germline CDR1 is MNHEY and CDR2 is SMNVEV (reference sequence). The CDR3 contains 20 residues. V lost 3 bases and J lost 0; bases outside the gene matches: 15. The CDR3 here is CASSFSPGQGHKGSYNEQFF. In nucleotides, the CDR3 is TGTGCCAGCAGTTTCTCGCCGGGACAGGGTCACAAGGGCTCCTACAATGAGCAGTTCTTC.

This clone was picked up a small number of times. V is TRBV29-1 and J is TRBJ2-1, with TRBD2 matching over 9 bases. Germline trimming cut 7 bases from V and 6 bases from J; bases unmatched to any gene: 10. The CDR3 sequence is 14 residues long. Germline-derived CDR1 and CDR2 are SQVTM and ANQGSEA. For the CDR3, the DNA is TGCAGCGCCTCACCGTCGACTAGCGGCAATGAGCAGTTCTTC. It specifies CSASPSTSGNEQFF.

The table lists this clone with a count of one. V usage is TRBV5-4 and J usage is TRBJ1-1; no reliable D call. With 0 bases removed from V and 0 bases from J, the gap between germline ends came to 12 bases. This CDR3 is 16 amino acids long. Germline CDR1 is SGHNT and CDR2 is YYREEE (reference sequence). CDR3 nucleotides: TGTGCCAGCAGCTTGGCCAACATGCAAATGAACACTGAAGCTTTCTTT. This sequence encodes CASSLANMQMNTEAFF.

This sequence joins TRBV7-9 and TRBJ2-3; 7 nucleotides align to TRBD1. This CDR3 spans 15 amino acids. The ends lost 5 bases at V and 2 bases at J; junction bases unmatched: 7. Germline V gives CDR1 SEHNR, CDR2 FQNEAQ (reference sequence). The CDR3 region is CASSILRGNTDTQYF. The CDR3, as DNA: TGTGCCAGCAGCATCCTCAGGGGGAACACAGATACGCAGTATTTT.

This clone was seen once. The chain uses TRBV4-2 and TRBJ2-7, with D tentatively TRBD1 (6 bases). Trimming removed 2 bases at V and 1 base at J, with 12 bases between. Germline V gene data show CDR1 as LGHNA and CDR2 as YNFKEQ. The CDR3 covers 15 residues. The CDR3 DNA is TGTGCCAGCAGCCAAAACACAGGGCTATCCTACGAGCAGTACTTC. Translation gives CASSQNTGLSYEQYF.

In DNA, the CDR3 is TGTGCCAGCAGCACGGGACAGCGAGGCGGACCCCAGCATTTT. Amino acids: CASSTGQRGGPQHF. This sequence joins TRBV5-6 and TRBJ1-5; 7 nucleotides match TRBD1. CDR1 is SGHDT, CDR2 YYEEEE, per germline. V shed 4 bases, J shed 10 bases, and the junction held 11 bases outside the gene matches. The CDR3 spans 14 residues.

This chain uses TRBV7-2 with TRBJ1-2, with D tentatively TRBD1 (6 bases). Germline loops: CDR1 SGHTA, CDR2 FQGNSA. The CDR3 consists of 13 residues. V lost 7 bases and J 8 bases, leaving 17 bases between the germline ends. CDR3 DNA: TGTGCCAGCACCGAGACAGGCTTCGTGGGCTACACCTTC. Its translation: CASTETGFVGYTF.

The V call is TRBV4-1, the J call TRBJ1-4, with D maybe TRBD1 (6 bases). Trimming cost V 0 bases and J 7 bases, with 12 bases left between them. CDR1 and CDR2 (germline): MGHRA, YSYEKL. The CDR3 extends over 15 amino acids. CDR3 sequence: CASSQENRESEKLFF. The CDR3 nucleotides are TGCGCCAGCAGCCAAGAAAACAGGGAGTCTGAAAAACTGTTTTTT.

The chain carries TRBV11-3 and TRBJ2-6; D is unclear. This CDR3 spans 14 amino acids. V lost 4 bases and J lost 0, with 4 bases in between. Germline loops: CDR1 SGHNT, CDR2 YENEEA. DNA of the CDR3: TGTGCCAGCAGCTATAGCTCTGGGGCCAACGTCCTGACTTTC. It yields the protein CASSYSSGANVLTF.

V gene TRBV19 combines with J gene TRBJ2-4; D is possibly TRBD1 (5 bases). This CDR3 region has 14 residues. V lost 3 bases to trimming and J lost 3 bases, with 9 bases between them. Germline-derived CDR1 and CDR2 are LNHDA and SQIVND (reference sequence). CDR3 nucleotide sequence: TGTGCCAGTAGTATCGGACAAGACAAAAACATTCAGTACTTC. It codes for CASSIGQDKNIQYF.

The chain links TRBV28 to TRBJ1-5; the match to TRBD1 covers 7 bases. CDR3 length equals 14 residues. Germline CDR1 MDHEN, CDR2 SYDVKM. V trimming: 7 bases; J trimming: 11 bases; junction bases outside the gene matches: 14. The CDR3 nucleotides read TGTGCCAGCAACTTGATACTAGGGGGACAGACCCAGCATTTT. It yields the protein CASNLILGGQTQHF.

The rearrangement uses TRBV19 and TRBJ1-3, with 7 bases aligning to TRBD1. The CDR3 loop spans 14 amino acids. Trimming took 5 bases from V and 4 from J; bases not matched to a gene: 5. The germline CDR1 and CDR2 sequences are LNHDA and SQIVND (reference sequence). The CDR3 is CASSRGGSGNTIYF. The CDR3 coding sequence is TGTGCCAGTAGTCGAGGGGGCTCGGGAAACACCATATATTTT.

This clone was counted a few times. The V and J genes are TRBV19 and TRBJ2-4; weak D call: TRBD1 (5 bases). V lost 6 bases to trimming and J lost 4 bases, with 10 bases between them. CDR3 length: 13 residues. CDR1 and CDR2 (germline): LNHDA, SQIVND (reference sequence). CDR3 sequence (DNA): TGTGCCAGTAGCTCCAGGGAAAAAAACATTCAGTACTTC. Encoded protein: CASSSREKNIQYF.

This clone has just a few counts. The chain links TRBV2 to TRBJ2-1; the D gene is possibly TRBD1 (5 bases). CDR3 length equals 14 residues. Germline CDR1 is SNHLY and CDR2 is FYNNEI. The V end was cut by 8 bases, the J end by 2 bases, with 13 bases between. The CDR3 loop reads CASSGNTAYNEQFF. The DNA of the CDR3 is TGTGCCAGCTCAGGGAACACAGCCTACAATGAGCAGTTCTTC.

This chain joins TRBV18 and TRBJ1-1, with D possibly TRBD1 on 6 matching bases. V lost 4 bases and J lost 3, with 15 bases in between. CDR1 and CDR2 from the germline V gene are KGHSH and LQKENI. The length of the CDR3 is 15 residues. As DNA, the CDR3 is TGTGCCAGCTCACGACCGGGGGCTGGGGACACTGAAGCTTTCTTT. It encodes CASSRPGAGDTEAFF.

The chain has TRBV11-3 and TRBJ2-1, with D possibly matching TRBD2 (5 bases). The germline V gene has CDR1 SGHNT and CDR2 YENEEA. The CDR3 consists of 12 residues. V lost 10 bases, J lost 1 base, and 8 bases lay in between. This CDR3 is CAIGGSYNEQFF. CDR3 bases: TGTGCCATAGGAGGTTCCTACAATGAGCAGTTCTTC.

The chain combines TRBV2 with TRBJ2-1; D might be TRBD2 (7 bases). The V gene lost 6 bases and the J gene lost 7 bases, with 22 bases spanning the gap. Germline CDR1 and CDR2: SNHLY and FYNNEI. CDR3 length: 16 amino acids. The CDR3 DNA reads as TGTGCCAGCAGCTACCCCGCGGGGGCGGGGGAAAATGAGCAGTTCTTC. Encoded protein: CASSYPAGAGENEQFF.

The CDR3 loop is CASSPDRGVNTEAFF. In nucleotides, the CDR3 is TGTGCCAGCAGCCCGGACAGGGGTGTGAACACTGAAGCTTTCTTT. The chain is built from TRBV5-4 and TRBJ1-1, with 9 bases matching TRBD1. Germline V CDR1 and CDR2: SGHNT, YYREEE (reference sequence). V lost 4 bases to trimming and J lost 0 bases; unmatched junction nucleotides: 4. CDR3 length equals 15 residues.